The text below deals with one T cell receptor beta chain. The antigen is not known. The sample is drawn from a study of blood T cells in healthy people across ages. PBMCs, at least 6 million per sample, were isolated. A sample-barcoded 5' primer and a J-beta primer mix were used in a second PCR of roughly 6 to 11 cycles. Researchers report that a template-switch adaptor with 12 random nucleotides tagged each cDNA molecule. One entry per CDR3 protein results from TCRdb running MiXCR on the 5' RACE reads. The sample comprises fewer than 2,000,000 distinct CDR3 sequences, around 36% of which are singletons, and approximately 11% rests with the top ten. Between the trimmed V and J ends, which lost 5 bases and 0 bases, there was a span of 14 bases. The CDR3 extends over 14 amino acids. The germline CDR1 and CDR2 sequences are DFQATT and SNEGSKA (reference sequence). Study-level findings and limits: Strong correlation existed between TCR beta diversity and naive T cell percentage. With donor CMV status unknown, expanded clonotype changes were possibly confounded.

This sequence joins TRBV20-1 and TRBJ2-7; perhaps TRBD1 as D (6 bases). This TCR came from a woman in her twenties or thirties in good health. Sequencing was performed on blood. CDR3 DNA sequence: TGCAGTGCTGTATCCGGACAGTCCTCCTACGAGCAGTACTTC. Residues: CSAVSGQSSYEQYF.